A single TCR beta chain is shown here with its context. V lost 0 bases and J lost 1, with 15 bases in between. CDR3 size: 17 residues. Germline V lookup: CDR1 SGHAT, CDR2 FQDESV (reference sequence). This entry belongs to a study of OX40 agonist ivuxolimab in advanced cancers. Some clones are missing from TCRdb's copy, which holds only in-frame ones; the method was immunoSEQ multiplex PCR. The table has tens of thousands of clones, under 75% seen once; the top ten hold roughly 20%. This sequence joins TRBV11-1 and TRBJ2-5; TRBD1 or TRBD2 may be the D gene (7 bases each). This clonotype was obtained from an adult with an advanced solid tumor such as melanoma, head and neck, liver or kidney cancer. Sample: CD4+ or CD8+ T cells sorted from blood, taken in a trial of the OX40 agonist ivuxolimab. The CDR3 DNA sequence: TGTGCCAGCAGCTTAGCGGGAGGGACAGCCACCCAAGAGACCCAGTACTTC. Its translation is CASSLAGGTATQETQYF.